The present entry profiles one T cell receptor beta chain with its context. One junction end disagrees with the germline gene, perhaps due to a read error. The data were obtained in a study of T cells in Graves' hyperthyroidism and ophthalmopathy. RNA transcripts served as the template for amplifying TCR beta CDR3 regions. During a first-round RT-PCR of the TCR CDR3, the HTBI primer set was used. MiXCR was run by TCRdb on the multiplex PCR reads, yielding one entry per CDR3 protein. The table shows 450,000 to 700,000 distinct CDR3 sequences, with roughly 46% occurring only once. This CDR3 is 16 amino acids long. From germline, CDR1 is SGDLS and CDR2 YYNGEE.

The gene calls are TRBV9 and TRBJ2-7; possibly TRBD2 for D (5 bases). This receptor was taken from a woman aged 18-35 years with Graves' hyperthyroidism. Sequences were obtained from peripheral blood or thyroid tissue (not recorded which). This chain's CDR3 is CASSPGRAAGTGELYF. The CDR3 DNA is TGTGCCAGCAGCCCAGGTAGGGCAGCCGGCACCGGGGAGCTGTACTTC.